The 20 T cell receptor beta chains in this list originate from one sample, sequenced in a study of cytomegalovirus exposure and HLA in healthy donors. The PCR contained 60 Vbeta and 13 Jbeta primers. Using immunoSEQ multiplex PCR, the repertoire was profiled, and TCRdb retains in-frame clones only, with some absent. Of some 120,000 clones in the sample, approximately 85% were seen once. Sequences were obtained from PBMCs. These receptors were taken from a woman in her thirties in good health and CMV-seropositive.

This clone was detected only once. This chain uses TRBV5-1 with TRBJ2-7; 7 bases are a match to TRBD2. Germline-derived CDR1 and CDR2 are SGHRS and YFSETQ. This CDR3 is built from 16 residues. The ends lost 4 bases at V and 2 bases at J; junction bases unmatched: 12. The CDR3 DNA follows: TGCGCCAGCAGCCTGGGGGGAGGGAATTTGGCCTACGAGCAGTACTTC. Its translation: CASSLGGGNLAYEQYF. Complete variable domain (other parts from reference TRBV5-1 and TRBJ2-7): KAGVTQTPRYLIKTRGQQVTLSCSPISGHRSVSWYQQTPGQGLQFLFEYFSETQRNKGNFPGRFSGRQFSNSRSEMNVSTLELGDSALYLCASSLGGGNLAYEQYFGPGTRLTVT.

J is TRBJ1-1 and V is TRBV7-2; the match to TRBD1 covers 8 bases. The germline V gene encodes CDR1 SGHTA and CDR2 FQGNSA. Losses at the gene ends were 5 bases for V and 0 bases for J; bases not matched to a gene: 8. The CDR3 length is 16 residues. CDR3 coding DNA: TGTGCCAGCAGCGGAGGGACAGGATTCATGAACACTGAAGCTTTCTTT. Its protein is CASSGGTGFMNTEAFF. The variable domain in full, with the rest retrieved from reference TRBV7-2 and TRBJ1-1, is GAGVSQSPSNKVTEKGKDVELRCDPISGHTALYWYRQSLGQGLEFLIYFQGNSAPDKSGLPSDRFSAERTGGSVSTLTIQRTQQEDSAVYLCASSGGTGFMNTEAFFGQGTRLTVV.

The chain employs TRBV5-4 and TRBJ2-5, with 8 positions matching TRBD2. The junction had 11 bases not matched to a gene; V was cut back by 5 bases and J by 5 bases. CDR1 is SGHNT and CDR2 is YYREEE in the germline V gene (reference sequence). The CDR3 runs to 15 residues. CDR3 region: CASSFTSGVGETQYF. CDR3 bases: TGTGCCAGCAGTTTTACTAGCGGAGTTGGGGAGACCCAGTACTTC.

This clone was seen once. The rearrangement uses TRBV7-2 and TRBJ2-7; 11 bases are shared with TRBD1. Per germline, CDR1 SGHTA and CDR2 FQGNSA. V lost 11 bases and J lost 7; bases outside the gene matches: 19. There are 16 residues in the CDR3. The CDR3 nucleotides are TGTGCCTCCGGCCGGGGGGCGGACAGGGGGCTTGGAGAGCAGTACTTC. This gives the protein CASGRGADRGLGEQYF.

The V and J genes are TRBV19 and TRBJ2-7; 8 nucleotides line up with TRBD2. This CDR3 comprises 15 residues. The V and J ends lost 5 bases and 7 bases, in that order; junction bases with no gene match: 13. CDR1 is LNHDA, CDR2 SQIVND, per germline (reference sequence). In nucleotides, the CDR3 is TGTGCCAGTAGTCACGGGACTAGGAGTAATTTGGAGCAGTACTTC. Encoded protein: CASSHGTRSNLEQYF.

The CDR3 protein is CASSIGSTEAFF. The DNA of the CDR3 is TGTGCCAGTAGTATCGGGTCGACTGAAGCTTTCTTT. The chain employs TRBV19 and TRBJ1-1; D remains ambiguous. CDR1 and CDR2 from the germline V gene are LNHDA and SQIVND (reference sequence). The CDR3 length is 12 residues. V was clipped by 3 bases and J by 5 bases, with 7 bases between them.

The CDR3 bases are TGCGCCAGCGAACCCGGAGCGGGATCCTCCTACAATGAGCAGTTCTTC. Its translation: CASEPGAGSSYNEQFF. J is TRBJ2-1 and V is TRBV5-1; 7 bases are a match to TRBD2. J gave up 0 bases and V 7 bases, and 10 bases lay outside the gene matches. Looked up from germline, CDR1 is SGHRS and CDR2 is YFSETQ. This CDR3 has 16 amino acids.

The CDR3 region is CAISDGTGGNTEAFF. CDR3 DNA sequence: TGTGCCATCAGTGACGGGACAGGGGGCAACACTGAAGCTTTCTTT. The genes are TRBV10-3 and TRBJ1-1; 12 bases map to TRBD1. Germline CDR1 is ENHRY and CDR2 is SYGVKD. The CDR3 contains 15 residues. Trimming cost V 3 bases and J 2 bases; bases outside gene matches: 1.

The chain recombines TRBV9 with TRBJ1-4; 9 nucleotides agree with TRBD1. Looked up from germline, CDR1 is SGDLS and CDR2 is YYNGEE. V shed 4 bases, J shed 8 bases, and the junction held 9 bases outside the gene matches. The CDR3 consists of 15 residues. CDR3 region: CASSPRQGVGEKLFF. DNA for the CDR3: TGTGCCAGCAGCCCCCGACAGGGGGTTGGGGAAAAACTGTTTTTT.

V gene TRBV10-3 combines with J gene TRBJ1-1; D possibly corresponds to TRBD1 (5 bases). The CDR3 consists of 13 residues. V lost 0 bases and J lost 6, with 8 bases in between. Germline values: CDR1 ENHRY, CDR2 SYGVKD. This CDR3 is CAISESGTSEAFF. CDR3 in DNA: TGTGCCATCAGTGAGTCAGGGACTTCTGAAGCTTTCTTT.

V usage is TRBV9 and J usage is TRBJ2-3, with 10 bases matching TRBD2. The J segment lost 1 base and the V segment lost 4 bases, leaving 3 bases of the junction unmatched. The CDR3 runs 15 residues. The germline V gene has CDR1 SGDLS and CDR2 YYNGEE. The CDR3 spells CASSPGTSGTDTQYF. In DNA, the CDR3 is TGTGCCAGCAGCCCCGGGACTAGCGGCACAGATACGCAGTATTTT.

This chain uses TRBV30 with TRBJ1-3, with a tentative D call TRBD1 (6 bases). The ends were cut back, 3 bases at V and 0 bases at J, with 12 bases in the middle. The CDR3 is 15 residues long. CDR1 is GTSNPN, CDR2 SVGIG, per germline (reference sequence). CDR3 loop: CAWSRDTSSGNTIYF. CDR3 nucleotides: TGTGCCTGGAGCCGGGACACCAGCTCTGGAAACACCATATATTTT.

The chain employs TRBV30 and TRBJ1-2; unclear D gene. V was pared by 1 base and J by 7 bases, with 16 bases between. CDR3 length equals 14 residues. Germline CDR1 is GTSNPN and CDR2 is SVGIG (reference sequence). The CDR3 protein is CAWSGASGSGGYTF. CDR3 DNA: TGTGCCTGGAGTGGGGCGTCCGGATCCGGTGGCTACACCTTC.

The chain links TRBV6-6 to TRBJ2-7; D perhaps matches TRBD1 (5 bases). Trimming removed 2 bases at V and 4 bases at J, with 15 bases between. CDR1 MNHNY and CDR2 SVGAGI come from the germline V gene (reference sequence). The length of the CDR3 is 15 residues. CDR3 amino acids: CASSYHPGWGYEQYF. The CDR3 DNA reads as TGTGCCAGCAGTTACCATCCAGGGTGGGGATACGAGCAGTACTTC.

The V and J genes are TRBV7-2 and TRBJ2-2, with 10 bases fitting TRBD2. Germline loops: CDR1 SGHTA, CDR2 FQGNSA. Trimming at V came to 2 bases and at J to 13 bases, leaving 10 bases not matched to a gene. This CDR3 region has 15 residues. In DNA form, the CDR3 reads TGTGCCAGCAGCTTATTTGATAGCGGGAGGATCGGGCTGTTTTTT. Protein: CASSLFDSGRIGLFF.

The DNA for the CDR3 is TGTGCCTGGAGTGTAGCAGGGGGCGCGAGCGGCTACACCTTC. This sequence encodes CAWSVAGGASGYTF. The rearrangement links TRBV30 to TRBJ1-2, with TRBD1 matching over 8 bases. The length of the CDR3 is 14 residues. V lost 0 bases to trimming and J lost 8 bases; unmatched junction nucleotides: 8. Germline V CDR1 and CDR2: GTSNPN, SVGIG (reference sequence).

This chain connects TRBV2 to TRBJ1-1, with D hard to call. This CDR3 comprises 14 residues. The V end lost 8 bases, the J end lost 1 base, and 14 bases lay between the germline ends. CDR1 is SNHLY and CDR2 is FYNNEI in the germline V gene. CDR3 amino acids: CASSRRGGNTEAFF. CDR3 DNA: TGTGCCAGCTCCCGCCGGGGAGGGAACACTGAAGCTTTCTTT.

The rearrangement links TRBV5-4 to TRBJ2-7; tentative D call: TRBD2 (7 bases). Germline CDR1 is SGHNT and CDR2 is YYREEE (reference sequence). With 1 base removed from V and 2 bases from J, the gap between germline ends came to 10 bases. The CDR3 has 14 amino acids. The CDR3 nucleotides are TGTGCCAGCAGCTTGAGCGGGACAACCTACGAGCAGTACTTC. It yields the protein CASSLSGTTYEQYF. Full variable domain (outside the CDR3, taken from reference TRBV5-4 and TRBJ2-7): ETGVTQSPTHLIKTRGQQVTLRCSSQSGHNTVSWYQQALGQGPQFIFQYYREEENGRGNFPPRFSGLQFPNYSSELNVNALELDDSALYLCASSLSGTTYEQYFGPGTRLTVT.

The gene calls are TRBV5-6 and TRBJ1-1; possible D gene TRBD1, 6 bases. Trimming cost V 2 bases and J 0 bases, with 14 bases left between them. This CDR3 region has 16 residues. Looked up from germline, CDR1 is SGHDT and CDR2 is YYEEEE. As DNA, the CDR3 is TGTGCCAGCAGCTTCCAGGGGTTCGACCTGAACACTGAAGCTTTCTTT. As protein: CASSFQGFDLNTEAFF. Full variable domain (missing parts from reference TRBV5-6 and TRBJ1-1): DAGVTQSPTHLIKTRGQQVTLRCSPKSGHDTVSWYQQALGQGPQFIFQYYEEEERQRGNFPDRFSGHQFPNYSSELNVNALLLGDSALYLCASSFQGFDLNTEAFFGQGTRLTVV.

The chain recombines TRBV11-3 with TRBJ2-2; weak D call: TRBD1 (5 bases). The germline gives CDR1 SGHNT, CDR2 YENEEA. The CDR3 loop spans 13 amino acids. Trimming left V 1 base short and J 5 bases short, with 5 bases between. As DNA, the CDR3 is TGTGCCAGCAGCTTAGCAGGGACCGGGGAGCTGTTTTTT. Translating gives CASSLAGTGELFF.